Following are 16 T cell receptor beta chains from one sample sequenced in a study of T cells after yellow fever vaccination. TCRdb redid the calling of the 5' RACE reads with MiXCR, one entry per CDR3 protein. The sample records 250,000 or so distinct CDR3 sequences, less than 8.5% being singletons. Sequencing was performed on CD4+ T cells sorted from PBMCs, taken 15 days after the yellow fever booster vaccination. The receptors shown here come from a man younger than 40 who received the YFV17D yellow fever vaccine.

The chain recombines TRBV28 with TRBJ2-1; the D call may be TRBD1 or TRBD2 (5 bases each). Trimming shortened V by 5 bases and J by 1 base, and 12 bases separated the two germline ends. Germline V gene lookup returns CDR1 MDHEN and CDR2 SYDVKM. The CDR3 sequence is 15 residues long. The CDR3 sequence is CASSPWGSSYNEQFF. In nucleotides, the CDR3 is TGTGCCAGCAGTCCATGGGGGAGTTCCTACAATGAGCAGTTCTTC.

This clonotype has a handful of counts. The rearrangement links TRBV7-9 to TRBJ2-7, with D hard to call. Trimming pared 4 bases from V and 2 bases from J, leaving 9 bases between. Germline V gene lookup returns CDR1 SEHNR and CDR2 FQNEAQ (reference sequence). CDR3 length: 13 amino acids. The CDR3 DNA reads TGTGCCAGCAGCTCCGGCGCTACCTACGAGCAGTACTTC. Translated: CASSSGATYEQYF. The whole variable domain, filled in from reference TRBV7-9 and TRBJ2-7, reads DTGVSQNPRHKITKRGQNVTFRCDPISEHNRLYWYRQTLGQGPEFLTYFQNEAQLEKSRLLSDRFSAERPKGSFSTLEIQRTEQGDSAMYLCASSSGATYEQYFGPGTRLTVT.

This clonotype was seen many times. The chain has TRBV10-3 and TRBJ2-1; 12 bases are shared with TRBD2. CDR1 and CDR2 from the germline V gene are ENHRY and SYGVKD. The CDR3 loop spans 15 amino acids. After removal of 7 bases from V and 9 bases from J, the junction contained 10 bases not matched to a gene. The CDR3 coding sequence is TGTGCCATCATGGCTAGCGGGAGGGATCGGGCTGAGCAGTTCTTC. Translated, it gives CAIMASGRDRAEQFF.

This clonotype has more than one count but fewer than ten. The rearrangement joins TRBV5-1 to TRBJ1-1; D gene ambiguous. V shed 4 bases and J shed 5 bases, with 15 bases lying between them. The germline V gene has CDR1 SGHRS and CDR2 YFSETQ. CDR3 length: 14 residues. CDR3 sequence reads: CASSPEGRVTEAFF. The CDR3 DNA reads as TGCGCCAGCAGCCCGGAGGGAAGGGTGACTGAAGCTTTCTTT. The whole variable domain, remainder taken from reference TRBV5-1 and TRBJ1-1, is KAGVTQTPRYLIKTRGQQVTLSCSPISGHRSVSWYQQTPGQGLQFLFEYFSETQRNKGNFPGRFSGRQFSNSRSEMNVSTLELGDSALYLCASSPEGRVTEAFFGQGTRLTVV.

The sample holds a few counts of this clonotype. The chain carries TRBV29-1 and TRBJ2-3, with 8 bases aligning to TRBD1. The CDR3 sequence is 13 residues long. V was pared by 4 bases and J by 1 base, with 1 base of the junction left unmatched. Looked up from germline, CDR1 is SQVTM and CDR2 is ANQGSEA. DNA of the CDR3: TGCAGCGTTGGGGGACAGGGCACAGATACGCAGTATTTT. It yields the protein CSVGGQGTDTQYF.

This clonotype was seen only a few times. J is TRBJ2-1 and V is TRBV5-1; 16 bases map to TRBD2. J lost 2 bases, V lost 2 bases, and 7 bases had no gene match. The CDR3 sequence is 19 residues long. The germline gives CDR1 SGHRS, CDR2 YFSETQ. CDR3 sequence: CASSFSGTSGRVTYNEQFF. In DNA form, the CDR3 reads TGCGCCAGCAGCTTTTCCGGGACTAGCGGGAGGGTTACCTACAATGAGCAGTTCTTC.

This clonotype showed up many times. The chain joins TRBV27 to TRBJ2-3; possible D gene TRBD1, 6 bases. The CDR3 is made up of 14 amino acids. The V end lost 3 bases, the J end lost 0 bases, and 7 bases lay between the germline ends. Per germline, CDR1 MNHEY and CDR2 SMNVEV (reference sequence). As DNA, the CDR3 is TGTGCCAGCAGTTTTCAGGGGAGCACAGATACGCAGTATTTT. This sequence encodes CASSFQGSTDTQYF.

This chain connects TRBV7-2 to TRBJ2-1; D gene ambiguous. The V and J ends lost 5 bases and 8 bases respectively, with 10 bases between them. From germline, CDR1 is SGHTA and CDR2 FQGNSA. The CDR3 consists of 12 residues. The CDR3 spells CASSPPIYEQFF. The DNA for the CDR3 is TGTGCCAGCAGCCCCCCCATTTATGAGCAGTTCTTC.

The CDR3 loop reads CSASGTGRTNEKLFF. In DNA, the CDR3 is TGCAGTGCTTCCGGGACAGGGAGAACTAATGAAAAACTGTTTTTT. V is TRBV20-1 and J is TRBJ1-4; TRBD1 matches 9 bases. V lost 5 bases, J lost 1 base, and 5 bases stayed unmatched. The CDR3 is made up of 15 amino acids. Germline CDR1 is DFQATT and CDR2 is SNEGSKA (reference sequence).

The V call is TRBV10-1, the J call TRBJ2-3; D is unclear. Trimming cost V 3 bases and J 0 bases, with 7 bases left between them. CDR3 length: 14 residues. Germline-derived CDR1 and CDR2 are WNHNN and SYGVQD (reference sequence). CDR3 sequence (DNA): TGCGCCAGCAGTGAAACCGGGAGCACAGATACGCAGTATTTT. It yields the protein CASSETGSTDTQYF.

The chain links TRBV18 to TRBJ2-7; D not certain. Germline V lookup: CDR1 KGHSH, CDR2 LQKENI. Trimming removed 5 bases from V and 5 bases from J, with 13 bases in between. CDR3 size: 13 residues. This CDR3 is CASSRPARDEQYF. DNA for the CDR3: TGTGCCAGCTCAAGGCCAGCCAGAGACGAGCAGTACTTC.

This clonotype was found a few times. The chain joins TRBV20-1 to TRBJ2-7, with a possible D match to TRBD2 (6 bases). CDR3 length: 13 amino acids. Germline-derived CDR1 and CDR2 are DFQATT and SNEGSKA (reference sequence). Trimming removed 6 bases from V and 6 bases from J, with 18 bases in between. The CDR3 region is CSAPREVLVEQYF. CDR3 DNA: TGCAGTGCACCGAGGGAGGTTCTCGTCGAGCAGTACTTC.

This clonotype was found many times. The J gene is TRBJ2-1, the V gene TRBV7-2; D call uncertain. Trimming removed 6 bases at V and 3 bases at J, with 12 bases between. CDR1 SGHTA and CDR2 FQGNSA come from the germline V gene. CDR3 size: 14 residues. DNA of the CDR3: TGTGCCAGCAGGGAAGGCCATAACTACAATGAGCAGTTCTTC. Amino acid sequence: CASREGHNYNEQFF.

V usage is TRBV5-6 and J usage is TRBJ2-1; 12 bases agree with TRBD2. This CDR3 spans 18 amino acids. Trimming took 2 bases from V and 3 from J; bases not matched to a gene: 9. The germline V gene encodes CDR1 SGHDT and CDR2 YYEEEE. The CDR3 nucleotides read TGTGCCAGCAGCTTAACGAAGACTAGCGGGAGATACTACAATGAGCAGTTCTTC. It specifies CASSLTKTSGRYYNEQFF.

This clonotype was seen repeatedly, ten times or more. This chain uses TRBV12-3 or TRBV12-4 with TRBJ2-3; the D gene is possibly TRBD2 (6 bases). The CDR3 is 15 residues long. Trimming pared 2 bases from V and 2 bases from J, leaving 11 bases between. For the CDR3, the DNA is TGTGCCAGCAGTTTACTAGCGCCGGACACAGATACGCAGTATTTT. Protein: CASSLLAPDTDTQYF.

A note on this clonotype: Being one base from a much bigger clone, this may be a read error. The chain has TRBV2 and TRBJ2-2, with D tentatively TRBD1 (5 bases). There are 15 residues in the CDR3. CDR1 SNHLY and CDR2 FYNNEI come from the germline V gene. The V gene lost 0 bases and the J gene lost 1 base, with 6 bases spanning the gap. The CDR3 sequence is CASSEAGLNTGELFF. In DNA, the CDR3 is TGTGCCAGCAGTGAAGCGGGGCTGAACACCGGGGAGCTGTTTTTT.